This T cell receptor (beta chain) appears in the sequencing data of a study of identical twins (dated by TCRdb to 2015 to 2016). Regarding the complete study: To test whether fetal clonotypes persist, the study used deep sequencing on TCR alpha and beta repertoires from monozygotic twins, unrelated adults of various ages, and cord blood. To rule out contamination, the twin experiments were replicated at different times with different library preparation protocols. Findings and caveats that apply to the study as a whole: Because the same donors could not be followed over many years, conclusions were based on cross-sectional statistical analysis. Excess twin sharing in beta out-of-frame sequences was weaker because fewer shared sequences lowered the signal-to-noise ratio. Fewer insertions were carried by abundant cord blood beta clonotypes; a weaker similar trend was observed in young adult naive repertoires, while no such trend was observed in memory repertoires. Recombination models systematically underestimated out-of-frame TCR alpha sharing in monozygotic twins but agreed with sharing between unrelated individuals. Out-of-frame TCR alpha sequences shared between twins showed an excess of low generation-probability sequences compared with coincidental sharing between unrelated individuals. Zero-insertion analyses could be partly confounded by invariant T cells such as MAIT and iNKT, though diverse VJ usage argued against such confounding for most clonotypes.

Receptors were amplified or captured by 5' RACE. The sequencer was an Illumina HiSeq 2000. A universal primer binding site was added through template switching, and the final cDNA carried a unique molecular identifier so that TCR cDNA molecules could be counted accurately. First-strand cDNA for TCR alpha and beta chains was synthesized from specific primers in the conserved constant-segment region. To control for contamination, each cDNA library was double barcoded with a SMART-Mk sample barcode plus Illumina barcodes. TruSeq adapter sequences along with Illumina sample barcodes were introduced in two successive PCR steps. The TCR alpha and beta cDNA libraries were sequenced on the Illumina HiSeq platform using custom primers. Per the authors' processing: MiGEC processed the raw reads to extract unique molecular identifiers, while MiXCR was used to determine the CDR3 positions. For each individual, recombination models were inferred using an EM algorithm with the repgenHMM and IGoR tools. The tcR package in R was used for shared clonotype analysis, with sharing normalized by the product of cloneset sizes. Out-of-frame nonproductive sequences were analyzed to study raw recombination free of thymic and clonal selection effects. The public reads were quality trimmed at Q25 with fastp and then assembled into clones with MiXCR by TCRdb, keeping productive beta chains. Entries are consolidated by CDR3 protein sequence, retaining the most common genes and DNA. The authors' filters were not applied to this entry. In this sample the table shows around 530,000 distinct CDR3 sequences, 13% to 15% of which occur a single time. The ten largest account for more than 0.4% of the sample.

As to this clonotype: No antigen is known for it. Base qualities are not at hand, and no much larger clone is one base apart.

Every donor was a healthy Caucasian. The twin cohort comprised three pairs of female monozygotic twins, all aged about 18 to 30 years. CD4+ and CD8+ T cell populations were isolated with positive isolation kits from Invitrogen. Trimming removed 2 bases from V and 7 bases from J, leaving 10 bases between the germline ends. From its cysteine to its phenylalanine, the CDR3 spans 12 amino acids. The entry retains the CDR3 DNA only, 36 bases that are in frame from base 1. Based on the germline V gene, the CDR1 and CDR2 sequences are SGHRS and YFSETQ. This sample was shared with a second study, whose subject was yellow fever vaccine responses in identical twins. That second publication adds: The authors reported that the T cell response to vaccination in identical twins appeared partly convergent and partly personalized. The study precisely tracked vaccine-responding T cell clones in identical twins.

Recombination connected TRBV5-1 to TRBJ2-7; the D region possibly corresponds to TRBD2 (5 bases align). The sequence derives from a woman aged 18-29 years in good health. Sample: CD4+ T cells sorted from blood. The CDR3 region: CASSLDYQEQYF. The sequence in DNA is TGCGCCAGCAGCTTAGACTACCAAGAGCAGTACTTC.